One and the same sample provided the 21 T cell receptor beta chains below, sequenced in a study of T cell changes during pregnancy in multiple sclerosis. Some clones are missing from TCRdb's copy, which holds only in-frame ones; the method was immunoSEQ multiplex PCR. The top ten hold just under 2% of the sample, which has roughly 77,000 clones, roughly 92% seen once. Sample: peripheral blood, taken in the second trimester of pregnancy. These receptors came from a female donor with multiple sclerosis, enrolled in a pregnancy study.

The chain uses TRBV7-6 and TRBJ2-7; 11 positions match TRBD1. This CDR3 contains 15 residues. The V segment lost 3 bases and the J segment 5 bases; nucleotides outside the gene matches: 6. The germline CDR1 and CDR2 sequences are SGHVS and FNYEAQ. CDR3 protein: CASSFSGTGGNEQYF. DNA of the CDR3: TGTGCCAGCAGCTTTTCCGGGACAGGGGGTAACGAGCAGTACTTC.

The CDR3 region is CASSPPRDTNVANEKLFF. CDR3 DNA: TGTGCCAGCAGCCCCCCTCGGGACACCAATGTGGCTAATGAAAAACTGTTTTTT. The V and J genes are TRBV5-8 and TRBJ1-4; possibly TRBD1 for D (6 bases). The CDR3 contains 18 residues. The V gene's germline CDR1 is SGHTS and CDR2 YDEGEE. The V gene lost 4 bases and the J gene lost 3 bases, with 22 bases spanning the gap.

The CDR3 loop reads CATSRAIMNSPLHF. The CDR3 nucleotides read TGTGCCACCAGCAGAGCTATAATGAATTCACCCCTCCACTTT. This chain connects TRBV15 to TRBJ1-6; D not resolved. CDR3 size: 14 residues. Per the germline V gene, CDR1 is LNHNV and CDR2 is YYDKDF (reference sequence). Trimming pared 1 base from V and 7 bases from J, leaving 8 bases between. Full variable domain (rest looked up from reference TRBV15 and TRBJ1-6): DAMVIQNPRYQVTQFGKPVTLSCSQTLNHNVMYWYQQKSSQAPKLLFHYYDKDFNNEADTPDNFQSRRPNTSFCFLDIRSPGLGDTAMYLCATSRAIMNSPLHFGNGTRLTVT.

This chain links TRBV15 with TRBJ2-7; D is uncertain. CDR3 length: 12 amino acids. The V gene's germline CDR1 is LNHNV and CDR2 YYDKDF (reference sequence). V was pared by 0 bases and J by 7 bases, with 7 bases between. In nucleotides, the CDR3 is TGTGCCACCAGCAGAGATGTTGAGGAGCAGTACTTC. Protein sequence: CATSRDVEEQYF.

CDR3 protein: CAIRRTGVQRSTDTQYF. Written as DNA, the CDR3 is TGTGCCATCAGAAGGACAGGGGTACAGCGGAGCACAGATACGCAGTATTTT. This rearrangement joins TRBV10-3 to TRBJ2-3; 9 bases match TRBD1. The CDR3 runs 17 residues. Trimming cost V 6 bases and J 0 bases; bases outside gene matches: 10. The germline V gene has CDR1 ENHRY and CDR2 SYGVKD.

The chain recombines TRBV19 with TRBJ2-7; TRBD2 aligns across 11 bases. This CDR3 comprises 18 residues. J lost 3 bases, V lost 0 bases, and 10 bases had no gene match. Germline V gene sequence: CDR1 LNHDA, CDR2 SQIVND (reference sequence). DNA of the CDR3: TGTGCCAGTAGTATAGAAAAGGCTGGGACTAGCGGACGCTACGAGCAGTACTTC. This gives the protein CASSIEKAGTSGRYEQYF.

The chain links TRBV27 to TRBJ2-5; possible D gene TRBD2, 7 bases. The germline V and J ends were trimmed by 0 bases and 4 bases, with 12 bases remaining between them. The CDR3 contains 15 residues. Germline CDR1 is MNHEY and CDR2 is SMNVEV (reference sequence). As DNA, the CDR3 is TGTGCCAGCAGTTTATCTCAAGGGGGGGGAGAGACCCAGTACTTC. As protein: CASSLSQGGGETQYF.

The V call is TRBV5-6, the J call TRBJ2-2, with 9 bases that match TRBD2. The CDR3 is 16 amino acids. Germline V lookup: CDR1 SGHDT, CDR2 YYEEEE. Losses at the gene ends were 3 bases for V and 5 bases for J; bases not matched to a gene: 8. Here the CDR3 DNA reads TGTGCCAGCAGCTCGTTAGCGGGAGTCGTGACCGGGGAGCTGTTTTTT. Its translation is CASSSLAGVVTGELFF.

The CDR3 DNA follows: TGCGCCAGCAGCCAAGATCACACGGGAGGCCGTTTAGAGCAGTTCTTC. This translates into CASSQDHTGGRLEQFF. The chain recombines TRBV4-1 with TRBJ2-1, with TRBD2 matching over 7 bases. J was trimmed by 10 bases and V by 0 bases; bases with no gene match: 12. Per the germline V gene, CDR1 is MGHRA and CDR2 is YSYEKL. CDR3 length: 16 residues.

The chain uses TRBV28 and TRBJ2-7; 12 bases agree with TRBD1. The CDR3 runs to 16 residues. J was trimmed by 4 bases and V by 6 bases; bases with no gene match: 10. The V gene's germline CDR1 is MDHEN and CDR2 SYDVKM. CDR3 in amino acids: CASSPRMGQGAYEQYF. For the CDR3, the DNA is TGTGCCAGCAGCCCAAGAATGGGACAGGGGGCTTACGAGCAGTACTTC.

The chain carries TRBV9 and TRBJ2-2, with D perhaps TRBD2 (5 bases). Per the germline V gene, CDR1 is SGDLS and CDR2 is YYNGEE. Trimming cost V 2 bases and J 4 bases, with 6 bases left between them. There are 13 residues in the CDR3. CDR3 sequence reads: CASSVGITGELFF. In DNA, the CDR3 is TGTGCCAGCAGCGTCGGGATCACCGGGGAGCTGTTTTTT.

This sequence joins TRBV7-6 and TRBJ2-7; tentative D call: TRBD2 (5 bases). Trimming cost V 4 bases and J 0 bases, with 10 bases left between them. Germline V gene data show CDR1 as SGHVS and CDR2 as FNYEAQ. This CDR3 spans 14 amino acids. CDR3 in DNA: TGTGCCAGCAGCTCGGTCGGGGTCTCCTACGAGCAGTACTTC. Encoded protein: CASSSVGVSYEQYF.

The V gene is TRBV7-9, the J gene TRBJ1-1; 9 nucleotides align to TRBD1. With 6 bases clipped from V and 5 bases from J, the junction kept 13 bases outside the gene matches. The CDR3 has 16 amino acids. The germline V gene encodes CDR1 SEHNR and CDR2 FQNEAQ (reference sequence). Here the CDR3 DNA reads TGTGCCAGCAGTTTTACAGGGGGCGGTTTTGGGACTGAAGCTTTCTTT. Translation: CASSFTGGGFGTEAFF.

This clone appeared a single time. The CDR3 DNA is TGTGCCAGCAGCCTTGACCTAGCGGGAGTCCGCGAGCAGTACTTC. It yields the protein CASSLDLAGVREQYF. The rearrangement joins TRBV5-5 to TRBJ2-7, with 10 positions matching TRBD2. Germline values: CDR1 SGHKS, CDR2 YYEKEE (reference sequence). Unmatched junction bases numbered 10, after V lost 4 bases and J lost 6 bases. There are 15 residues in the CDR3.

This chain connects TRBV5-5 to TRBJ2-1, with D possibly matching TRBD1 (6 bases). Trimming cost V 0 bases and J 1 base, with 11 bases left between them. The CDR3 is 16 amino acids. The germline V gene has CDR1 SGHKS and CDR2 YYEKEE (reference sequence). CDR3 nucleotide sequence: TGTGCCAGCAGCTTGGCCGTGGGGGCTTCCTACAATGAGCAGTTCTTC. Translation gives CASSLAVGASYNEQFF.

This chain connects TRBV7-8 to TRBJ2-1; 11 bases match TRBD2. The CDR3 has 16 residues. The germline gives CDR1 SGHVS, CDR2 FQNEAQ. V lost 5 bases, J lost 7 bases, and 10 bases stayed unmatched. The CDR3 DNA is TGTGCCAGCAGCCCCCGCCGTAGCGGGGGGGATAATGAGCAGTTCTTC. Protein product: CASSPRRSGGDNEQFF.

V and J are TRBV6-5 and TRBJ2-3, with 8 bases aligning to TRBD2. V lost 0 bases and J lost 4; bases outside the gene matches: 6. This CDR3 comprises 16 residues. Germline CDR1 and CDR2: MNHEY and SVGAGI. The CDR3 spells CASSYSSGGQADTQYF. CDR3 sequence (DNA): TGTGCCAGCAGTTACTCGTCGGGGGGGCAAGCAGATACGCAGTATTTT.

This chain links TRBV14 with TRBJ2-7, with 7 bases matching TRBD2. Germline values: CDR1 SGHDN, CDR2 FVKESK. This CDR3 contains 16 residues. The trim removed 0 bases at V and 2 bases at J, leaving 7 bases unmatched. The CDR3 is CASSQEGRGATYEQYF. DNA for the CDR3: TGTGCCAGCAGCCAAGAGGGGAGGGGAGCTACCTACGAGCAGTACTTC.

The rearrangement uses TRBV7-9 and TRBJ2-7, with a tentative D call TRBD1 (6 bases). Trimming removed 5 bases at V and 10 bases at J, with 18 bases between. This CDR3 is built from 13 residues. Germline loops: CDR1 SEHNR, CDR2 FQNEAQ (reference sequence). The CDR3 sequence: CASSPTHDRTQYF. The CDR3 DNA is TGTGCCAGCAGCCCCACCCATGACAGGACTCAGTACTTC. Full variable domain (remainder filled in from reference TRBV7-9 and TRBJ2-7): DTGVSQNPRHKITKRGQNVTFRCDPISEHNRLYWYRQTLGQGPEFLTYFQNEAQLEKSRLLSDRFSAERPKGSFSTLEIQRTEQGDSAMYLCASSPTHDRTQYFGPGTRLTVT.

This rearrangement joins TRBV28 to TRBJ2-7; D is possibly TRBD1 (5 bases). Germline V gene sequence: CDR1 MDHEN, CDR2 SYDVKM. V was shortened by 6 bases and J by 0 bases, with 15 bases between the two germline ends. The CDR3 is 15 amino acids. The DNA of the CDR3 is TGTGCCAGCAGGTTGACAGACCATCCCTCCTACGAGCAGTACTTC. Protein sequence: CASRLTDHPSYEQYF.

The genes are TRBV6-1 and TRBJ2-7; possibly TRBD1 for D (6 bases). V was cut by 6 bases and J by 5 bases, with 14 bases left in between. The germline V gene encodes CDR1 MNHNS and CDR2 SASEGT. This CDR3 comprises 13 residues. CDR3 residues: CASRPQGLNEQYF. CDR3 bases: TGTGCCAGCAGACCCCAGGGGCTCAACGAGCAGTACTTC.